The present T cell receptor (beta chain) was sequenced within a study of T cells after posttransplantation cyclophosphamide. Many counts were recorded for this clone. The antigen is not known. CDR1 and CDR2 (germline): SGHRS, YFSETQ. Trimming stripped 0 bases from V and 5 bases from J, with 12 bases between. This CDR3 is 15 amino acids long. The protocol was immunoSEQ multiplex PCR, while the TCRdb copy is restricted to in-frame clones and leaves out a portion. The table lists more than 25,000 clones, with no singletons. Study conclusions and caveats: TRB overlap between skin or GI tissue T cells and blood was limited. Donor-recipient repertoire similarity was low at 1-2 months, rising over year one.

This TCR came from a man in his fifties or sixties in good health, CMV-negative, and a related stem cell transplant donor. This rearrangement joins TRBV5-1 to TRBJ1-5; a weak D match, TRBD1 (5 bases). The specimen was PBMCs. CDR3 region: CASSLDRGWDQPQHF. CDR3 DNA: TGCGCCAGCAGCTTGGATCGGGGGTGGGATCAGCCCCAGCATTTT. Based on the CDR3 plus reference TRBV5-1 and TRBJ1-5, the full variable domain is KAGVTQTPRYLIKTRGQQVTLSCSPISGHRSVSWYQQTPGQGLQFLFEYFSETQRNKGNFPGRFSGRQFSNSRSEMNVSTLELGDSALYLCASSLDRGWDQPQHFGDGTRLSIL.